This T cell receptor (beta chain) comes out of a study of T cell changes during pregnancy in multiple sclerosis. This CDR3 is 16 amino acids long. Germline V gene lookup returns CDR1 MGHDK and CDR2 SYGVNS. V shed 5 bases and J shed 1 base, with 17 bases lying between them. Generated by immunoSEQ multiplex PCR, the TCRdb table keeps only in-frame clones and is missing some. The sample shows more than 90,000 clones, about 92% of them seen only once. The J gene is TRBJ1-1, the V gene TRBV25-1, with D perhaps TRBD1 (6 bases). This sequence originates from a female donor with multiple sclerosis, enrolled in a pregnancy study. Sequences were derived from peripheral blood, sampled after pregnancy. The DNA for the CDR3 is TGTGCCAGCAGTCGCCTGACGCAACAGGGGAACACTGAAGCTTTCTTT. This encodes CASSRLTQQGNTEAFF.